Listed here are 21 T cell receptor beta chains from one sample, sequenced in a study of CD8+CD57+ T cells in acquired aplastic anemia. Genomic DNA served as template for TCR beta VDJ and CDR3 profiling. TCRdb recomputed calls from the reads with MiXCR, one row per CDR3 protein. The data hold 300,000 or so distinct CDR3 sequences, with about 56% observed a single time. The sample comprised sorted CD4+, CD8+, or CD8+CD57+ T cells (not recorded which) from PBMCs. The receptors stem from a human donor with severe aplastic anemia or a healthy control (not recorded which).

The chain has TRBV15 and TRBJ2-5; 13 nucleotides agree with TRBD2. Germline assignment: CDR1 LNHNV and CDR2 YYDKDF (reference sequence). This CDR3 is built from 16 residues. V lost 3 bases, J lost 4 bases, and 5 bases stayed unmatched. The CDR3 region is CATSRPGLAGRETQYF. The CDR3 DNA follows: TGTGCCACCAGCAGGCCGGGACTAGCGGGGAGAGAGACCCAGTACTTC.

The CDR3 coding sequence is TGTGCCAGCAGCGTTGAGGGGTGGACGGATGAGCAGTTCTTC. This encodes CASSVEGWTDEQFF. V and J are TRBV9 and TRBJ2-1, with D perhaps TRBD1 or TRBD2 (5 bases each). Germline CDR1 SGDLS, CDR2 YYNGEE. The CDR3 runs 14 residues. Trimming stripped 2 bases from V and 8 bases from J, with 14 bases between.

Notes on this clonotype: Since the CDR3 does not end with the conserved phenylalanine or tryptophan, this likely comes from a read error. Because the CDR3's place on the DNA is in doubt, the DNA is left out and the CDR3 is given as listed by TCRdb. This chain uses TRBV7-7 with TRBJ2-1. The CDR3 spans 8 amino acids, including both terminal residues. CDR1 is SSHAT and CDR2 is FNYEAQ in the germline V gene (reference sequence). CDR3 sequence: CASSLAAG.

This clonotype was observed a handful of times. The CDR3 bases are TGTGCCAGCAGTTCTCAGGGGTTGAGTCAGCCCCAGCATTTT. Its translation is CASSSQGLSQPQHF. J is TRBJ1-5 and V is TRBV28, with a tentative D call TRBD1 (6 bases). The germline gives CDR1 MDHEN, CDR2 SYDVKM. The ends were cut back, 4 bases at V and 6 bases at J, with 13 bases in the middle. The CDR3 loop spans 14 amino acids.

This sequence joins TRBV5-6 and TRBJ2-6; perhaps TRBD1 as D (6 bases). Germline values: CDR1 SGHDT, CDR2 YYEEEE. The CDR3 consists of 16 residues. The V and J ends lost 0 bases and 8 bases respectively, with 15 bases between them. DNA of the CDR3: TGTGCCAGCAGCTTGGAGGCACAGGGTTGGACCAACGTCCTGACTTTC. It is translated as CASSLEAQGWTNVLTF. Together with reference TRBV5-6 and TRBJ2-6, the CDR3 gives the full variable domain: DAGVTQSPTHLIKTRGQQVTLRCSPKSGHDTVSWYQQALGQGPQFIFQYYEEEERQRGNFPDRFSGHQFPNYSSELNVNALLLGDSALYLCASSLEAQGWTNVLTFGAGSRLTVL.

This clonotype was detected many times. J is TRBJ1-2 and V is TRBV7-9; D is uncertain. Per germline, CDR1 SEHNR and CDR2 FQNEAQ (reference sequence). V was pared by 4 bases and J by 5 bases, with 11 bases between. The length of the CDR3 is 13 residues. CDR3 amino acids: CASSSDGLYGYTF. CDR3 DNA sequence: TGTGCCAGCAGCTCGGACGGACTATATGGCTACACCTTC.

At least ten counts were recorded for this clonotype. The chain links TRBV12-3 or TRBV12-4 to TRBJ2-2; the match to TRBD2 covers 7 bases. Unmatched junction bases numbered 11, after V lost 1 base and J lost 9 bases. There are 16 residues in the CDR3. DNA for the CDR3: TGTGCCAGCAGTTTAGGGGGGGGACTCGCCCTGCGGGAGCTGTTTTTT. Protein sequence: CASSLGGGLALRELFF.

Comment on this clonotype: The conserved phenylalanine or tryptophan is not found at the CDR3 terminus, so this likely reflects a read error. The chain has TRBV5-8 and TRBJ2-5, with 9 bases matching TRBD2. The germline V gene encodes CDR1 SGHTS and CDR2 YDEGEE. The CDR3 covers 13 residues. The V segment lost 4 bases and the J segment 5 bases; nucleotides outside the gene matches: 3. This CDR3 is CASSPGLAETQYL. CDR3 in DNA: TGTGCCAGCAGCCCCGGACTAGCGGAGACCCAGTACCTC.

This chain uses TRBV19 with TRBJ2-6, with D tentatively TRBD2 (5 bases). V lost 7 bases and J lost 2, with 12 bases in between. CDR1 LNHDA and CDR2 SQIVND come from the germline V gene (reference sequence). The CDR3 is 15 residues long. The CDR3 nucleotides read TGTGCCAGTATCGGCAGCGGCGCTGGGGCCAACGTCCTGACTTTC. Amino acid sequence: CASIGSGAGANVLTF. Together with reference TRBV19 and TRBJ2-6, the CDR3 gives the full variable domain: DGGITQSPKYLFRKEGQNVTLSCEQNLNHDAMYWYRQDPGQGLRLIYYSQIVNDFQKGDIAEGYSVSREKKESFPLTVTSAQKNPTAFYLCASIGSGAGANVLTFGAGSRLTVL.

The V call is TRBV20-1, the J call TRBJ2-7; a weak D match, TRBD2 (7 bases). Trimming took 0 bases from V and 6 from J, leaving 12 bases between them. The CDR3 is 13 amino acids. CDR1 and CDR2 from the germline V gene are DFQATT and SNEGSKA (reference sequence). Here the CDR3 reads CSARERGAFEQYF. For the CDR3, the DNA is TGCAGTGCTAGAGAACGGGGGGCATTCGAGCAGTACTTC.

The V and J genes are TRBV10-3 and TRBJ2-3; 13 bases line up with TRBD2. Per the germline V gene, CDR1 is ENHRY and CDR2 is SYGVKD. J gave up 5 bases and V 10 bases, and 6 bases lay outside the gene matches. The CDR3 has 14 residues. The DNA of the CDR3 is TGTGCCACCACCGGGACTAGCGGGAAAGATACGCAGTATTTT. Its translation is CATTGTSGKDTQYF.

In this sample, this clonotype turned up a few times. This CDR3 is CASSVDGTGTYEQYF. The CDR3 bases are TGTGCCAGCAGCGTAGATGGGACAGGTACCTACGAGCAGTACTTC. The V gene is TRBV9, the J gene TRBJ2-7; TRBD1 aligns across 8 bases. The ends lost 0 bases at V and 2 bases at J; junction bases unmatched: 4. The germline V gene encodes CDR1 SGDLS and CDR2 YYNGEE. The CDR3 loop spans 15 amino acids. Based on the CDR3 plus reference TRBV9 and TRBJ2-7, the full variable domain is DSGVTQTPKHLITATGQRVTLRCSPRSGDLSVYWYQQSLDQGLQFLIQYYNGEERAKGNILERFSAQQFPDLHSELNLSSLELGDSALYFCASSVDGTGTYEQYFGPGTRLTVT.

The chain links TRBV10-2 to TRBJ1-5, with D possibly TRBD1 on 5 matching bases. The CDR3 has 14 amino acids. Germline CDR1 is WSHSY and CDR2 is SAAADI. Trimming removed 4 bases from V and 2 bases from J, with 9 bases in between. The CDR3 here is CASSGLGGNQPQHF. Here the CDR3 DNA reads TGCGCCAGCAGTGGTTTAGGGGGCAATCAGCCCCAGCATTTT.

This chain joins TRBV24-1 and TRBJ1-5, with D tentatively TRBD1 (5 bases). The germline V gene encodes CDR1 KGHDR and CDR2 SFDVKD. V lost 6 bases, J lost 3 bases, and 8 bases lay in between. The CDR3 is 13 amino acids. CDR3 DNA sequence: TGTGCCACCAGTCAGGGTTCCAATCAGCCCCAGCATTTT. This gives the protein CATSQGSNQPQHF.

The chain combines TRBV7-9 with TRBJ1-5; tentatively, D is TRBD1 (5 bases). The CDR3 totals 17 residues. The V gene lost 0 bases and the J gene lost 0 bases, with 12 bases spanning the gap. Germline V CDR1 and CDR2: SEHNR, FQNEAQ (reference sequence). This CDR3 is CASSLAVGHFSNQPQHF. As DNA, the CDR3 is TGTGCCAGCAGCTTAGCGGTTGGACACTTTAGCAATCAGCCCCAGCATTTT.

The rearrangement links TRBV9 to TRBJ1-1; tentative D call: TRBD1 (5 bases). Looked up from germline, CDR1 is SGDLS and CDR2 is YYNGEE. The ends were cut back, 3 bases at V and 0 bases at J, with 9 bases in the middle. The CDR3 spans 14 residues. The CDR3 loop reads CASSGGGMNTEAFF. Written as DNA, the CDR3 is TGTGCCAGCAGCGGGGGCGGAATGAACACTGAAGCTTTCTTT.

This clonotype was seen repeatedly, ten times or more. The chain links TRBV20-1 to TRBJ1-1, with a tentative D call TRBD1 (5 bases). CDR3 size: 16 residues. Trimming removed 0 bases at V and 4 bases at J, with 18 bases between. Germline CDR1 reads DFQATT; CDR2 reads SNEGSKA (reference sequence). CDR3 sequence (DNA): TGCAGTGCTAGAGATCCATCCCAGGGAATAGGCACTGAAGCTTTCTTT. It encodes CSARDPSQGIGTEAFF.

The V call is TRBV7-3, the J call TRBJ2-2, with 7 nucleotides matching TRBD1. The CDR3 extends over 14 amino acids. Germline V gene data show CDR1 as SGHTA and CDR2 as FQGTGA. V shed 5 bases and J 7 bases; nucleotides not matched to a gene: 7. CDR3 nucleotides: TGTGCCAGCAGCAAAACAGGGGCGGACGGGGAGCTGTTTTTT. Amino acid sequence: CASSKTGADGELFF.

The rearrangement links TRBV5-1 to TRBJ2-7, with D unclear. Germline V gene data show CDR1 as SGHRS and CDR2 as YFSETQ. With 4 bases removed from V and 6 bases from J, the gap between germline ends came to 11 bases. This CDR3 contains 12 residues. CDR3 protein: CASSQHGGEQYF. CDR3 nucleotides: TGCGCCAGCAGCCAGCATGGTGGCGAGCAGTACTTC.

This rearrangement joins TRBV6-1 to TRBJ2-3; 9 bases are shared with TRBD2. This CDR3 contains 13 residues. Germline V gene sequence: CDR1 MNHNS, CDR2 SASEGT. Trimming removed 8 bases from V and 3 bases from J; junction bases left unmatched: 3. The DNA of the CDR3 is TGTGCCAGCGGCGCGGGAGGGACAGATACGCAGTATTTT. The encoded protein is CASGAGGTDTQYF.

The rearrangement links TRBV7-2 to TRBJ2-2, with D unresolved. CDR1 is SGHTA and CDR2 is FQGNSA in the germline V gene. This CDR3 comprises 12 residues. Trimming took off 6 bases at V and 6 bases at J, with 8 bases between the two ends. CDR3 loop: CASSQRPGELFF. The CDR3 bases are TGTGCCAGCAGTCAGAGGCCCGGGGAGCTGTTTTTT.